A selection of T cell receptor beta chains follows, all from one sample in a study of T cells after yellow fever vaccination. TCRdb itself ran the 5' RACE reads through MiXCR, one entry per CDR3 protein. This sample has 300,000 to 400,000 distinct CDR3 sequences; 8.1% occur once, and the top ten carry roughly 15%. Sequences were derived from PBMCs, sampled about 41 days after the first yellow fever vaccination. These receptors were collected from a man between 18 and 29 years old who received the YFV17D yellow fever vaccine. Each CDR3 is given with its conserved first and last residue. D genes are given only for firm matches. Clone size is shown for a subset of rows, as once, few, many or a class of expanded clone.

TGTGCCAGTAGTATAGGAGCGGGGGGGGTCACAGATACGCAGTATTTT | CASSIGAGGVTDTQYF | 16 | TRBJ2-3 | TRBV19 | TRBD2 | NA
TGTGCCATCAGTACCCAAATCCTACGGGAGGGAGCCTACAATGAGCAGTTCTTC | CAISTQILREGAYNEQFF | 18 | TRBJ2-1 | TRBV10-3 | TRBD2 | NA
TGTGCCATCAGCGAGACTAGCGGGGGGGCGGAGACCCAGTACTTC | CAISETSGGAETQYF | 15 | TRBJ2-5 | TRBV10-3 | TRBD2 | NA
TGTGCCAGCAGCTTAGGGCCTGGGACAGACCGTGAAGCTTTCTTT | CASSLGPGTDREAFF | 15 | TRBJ1-1 | TRBV7-9 | TRBD1 | few
TGCAGTGCTAAGCTGGGACAGGGCAGCCCAGATACGCAGTATTTT | CSAKLGQGSPDTQYF | 15 | TRBJ2-3 | TRBV20-1 | TRBD1 | NA
TGCGCCAGCAGCTTGGCCCGAGGGGCAGAAGGCTACACCTTC | CASSLARGAEGYTF | 14 | TRBJ1-2 | TRBV5-1 | NA | few
TGTGCCAGCAGTTGGGGACCTAATGAAAAACTGTTTTTT | CASSWGPNEKLFF | 13 | TRBJ1-4 | TRBV27 | NA | few
TGTGCCAGCAGCCAAGTAAGTGGGGCTGAAGCTTTCTTT | CASSQVSGAEAFF | 13 | TRBJ1-1 | TRBV3-1 | NA | NA
TGTGCCAGCAGTGACGGCGCGGAGTACGAGCAGTACTTC | CASSDGAEYEQYF | 13 | TRBJ2-7 | TRBV25-1 | NA | NA
TGCAGTGCTCAAGAAGGTGGGGTCTACGAGCAGTACTTC | CSAQEGGVYEQYF | 13 | TRBJ2-7 | TRBV20-1 | NA | NA
TGCAGCGTCCGAGGACAGGGGCCTGGCTACACCTTC | CSVRGQGPGYTF | 12 | TRBJ1-2 | TRBV29-1 | TRBD1 | few
TGTGCCAGCAGCCCGCGCGGGGGGCTCTCCGGGGAGCTGTTTTTT | CASSPRGGLSGELFF | 15 | TRBJ2-2 | TRBV11-2 | TRBD2 | few
TGTGCCAGCTCACCACTTGTCGCGACACACCAAAATAGCAATCAGCCCCAGCATTTT | CASSPLVATHQNSNQPQHF | 19 | TRBJ1-5 | TRBV18 | NA | few
TGCAGTGCTAGAGATTTCAGGGGCCAAGAGACCCAGTACTTC | CSARDFRGQETQYF | 14 | TRBJ2-5 | TRBV20-1 | NA | few
TGTGCCAGCAGCCAGGGAGTGAACACCGGGGAGCTGTTTTTT | CASSQGVNTGELFF | 14 | TRBJ2-2 | TRBV3-1 | NA | NA
TGCGCCAGCAGCCAAGATCGCATGGGGGGCACTGAAGCTTTCTTT | CASSQDRMGGTEAFF | 15 | TRBJ1-1 | TRBV4-3 | NA | few
TGTGCCAGCAGCTTAGACTCTACCCTAGGGCAGTATTTT | CASSLDSTLGQYF | 13 | TRBJ2-3 | TRBV7-2 | NA | NA
TGTGCCAGCAGTTTAAGTTCAAAGGGGCGTCGCACAGATACGCAGTATTTT | CASSLSSKGRRTDTQYF | 17 | TRBJ2-3 | TRBV12-3/TRBV12-4 | NA | NA
TGTGCCAGCAGTGGTCGTGTGGGACCCGGGGAGCTGTTTTTT | CASSGRVGPGELFF | 14 | TRBJ2-2 | TRBV7-6 | NA | few
TGCGCCAGCAGCCCGAAAATAGCGGGAGCTAACACCGGGGAGCTGTTTTTT | CASSPKIAGANTGELFF | 17 | TRBJ2-2 | TRBV4-3 | TRBD2 | few
TGCAGTGCTAGAGATACGCGGGGGATGGATCAGCCCCAGCATTTT | CSARDTRGMDQPQHF | 15 | TRBJ1-5 | TRBV20-1 | NA | NA
TGTGCCAGCACCTTATTCGGGACAGGCCTTACAGATACGCAGTATTTT | CASTLFGTGLTDTQYF | 16 | TRBJ2-3 | TRBV7-2 | TRBD1 | NA
TGTGCCAGCAGCTTAGTTAGTCCCACCGGGGAGCTGTTTTTT | CASSLVSPTGELFF | 14 | TRBJ2-2 | TRBV7-3 | NA | few
TGTGCCATCAGTGATTCTAGCGGGGCGGCAGATACGCAGTATTTT | CAISDSSGAADTQYF | 15 | TRBJ2-3 | TRBV10-3 | TRBD2 | NA
TGCGCCAGCAGCACTAGCCCTAACACCGGGGAGCTGTTTTTT | CASSTSPNTGELFF | 14 | TRBJ2-2 | TRBV5-1 | NA | NA
TGTGCCAGCGGAGGGACCCAAGAGACCCAGTACTTC | CASGGTQETQYF | 12 | TRBJ2-5 | TRBV6-5 | NA | few
TGCGCCAGCAGCCCGGAATATGGGACAGGGGATGGCTACACCTTC | CASSPEYGTGDGYTF | 15 | TRBJ1-2 | TRBV4-1 | TRBD1 | NA
TGTGCCAGCAGTGAAGCAGCAGCCTTACTGTTTTTT | CASSEAAALLFF | 12 | TRBJ1-4 | TRBV6-1 | NA | NA
TGTGCCAGCAGTGCGGCAGGACAAGAGACCCAGTACTTC | CASSAAGQETQYF | 13 | TRBJ2-5 | TRBV25-1 | NA | NA
TGTGCCAGCAGCCCTCATAATGCCAGCCCCTACGAGCAGTACTTC | CASSPHNASPYEQYF | 15 | TRBJ2-7 | TRBV9 | NA | few
TGTGCCAGCAGTAAAAGGACAGGGGTGGTTGTCACTGAAGCTTTCTTT | CASSKRTGVVVTEAFF | 16 | TRBJ1-1 | TRBV6-1 | TRBD1 | many
TGTGCCAGCAGCTTAGAGGGTGCCGGGACGCAGTATTTT | CASSLEGAGTQYF | 13 | TRBJ2-3 | TRBV7-9 | NA | many
TGTGCCAGCAGCCAAGATAGTCGGCGGAGAAACAATGAGCAGTTCTTC | CASSQDSRRRNNEQFF | 16 | TRBJ2-1 | TRBV3-1 | NA | few
TGTGCCAGCAGCCGGGACAGGGGGACGGGGGAGACCCAGTACTTC | CASSRDRGTGETQYF | 15 | TRBJ2-5 | TRBV11-2 | TRBD1 | few
TGTGCCATCAGTGCCGGGACCGAAGCCTACAATGAGCAGTTCTTC | CAISAGTEAYNEQFF | 15 | TRBJ2-1 | TRBV10-3 | NA | many
TGTGCCAGCAGCTTATTGCGTGGGGGGTCTGAAGCTTTCTTT | CASSLLRGGSEAFF | 14 | TRBJ1-1 | TRBV13 | NA | few
TGCAGCGTTGGGTTGGGACAAGTATCCTATGGCTACACCTTC | CSVGLGQVSYGYTF | 14 | TRBJ1-2 | TRBV29-1 | NA | NA
TGTGCCATCAGAGGACATAGATCGGGGAGACAAGAGACCCAGTACTTC | CAIRGHRSGRQETQYF | 16 | TRBJ2-5 | TRBV10-3 | NA | NA
TGCGCCAGCAGCCAAGTGGGGGGCGACGAGCAGTACTTC | CASSQVGGDEQYF | 13 | TRBJ2-7 | TRBV4-1 | NA | NA
TGTGCCAGCAGAGGAGGAAAGACAGATCCGTTGGGTGTCTACAATGAGCAGTTCTTC | CASRGGKTDPLGVYNEQFF | 19 | TRBJ2-1 | TRBV19 | NA | NA
TGTGCCAGCTCACCCGGGGGGGGACGAAGCTCCTACAATGAGCAGTTCTTC | CASSPGGGRSSYNEQFF | 17 | TRBJ2-1 | TRBV18 | TRBD2 | few
TGCAGTGCTAGGAAGGACAGGGGATCAAGTCCCTACTTC | CSARKDRGSSPYF | 13 | TRBJ2-7 | TRBV20-1 | TRBD1 | few
TGTGCCAGCAGCTCTGCTCGGACTAGCAATCAGCCCCAGCATTTT | CASSSARTSNQPQHF | 15 | TRBJ1-5 | TRBV7-8 | NA | NA
TGTGCCAGCAGTTCGACTAGCGGGGGGCCGAATGAGCAGTTCTTC | CASSSTSGGPNEQFF | 15 | TRBJ2-1 | TRBV6-5 | TRBD2 | NA
TGCGCCAGCAGCTTGAATCCAGGGGGCTCAGAGACCCAGTACTTC | CASSLNPGGSETQYF | 15 | TRBJ2-5 | TRBV5-1 | TRBD1 | few
TGTGCCAGCAGCTTTTCGTCGATAATGAACACTGAAGCTTTCTTT | CASSFSSIMNTEAFF | 15 | TRBJ1-1 | TRBV7-9 | NA | NA
TGTGCTAGCAGCTCCGGGACTAGCGGTAACAATGAGCAGTTCTTC | CASSSGTSGNNEQFF | 15 | TRBJ2-1 | TRBV7-7 | TRBD2 | many
TGTGCCAGCAGACGACAGTCCTCCTACGAGCAGTACTTC | CASRRQSSYEQYF | 13 | TRBJ2-7 | TRBV7-2 | NA | NA
TGCGCCAGCAGCACCCTGGGAAGCGACCAAGAGACCCAGTACTTC | CASSTLGSDQETQYF | 15 | TRBJ2-5 | TRBV5-1 | NA | NA
TGCGCCAGCAGCCAAGAGGCAGGGGAAGGCTATGGCTACACCTTC | CASSQEAGEGYGYTF | 15 | TRBJ1-2 | TRBV4-3 | NA | few
TGTGCCAGCTCACCAGTGTCCGGCGGGGCGCGGCAGCCCCAGCATTTT | CASSPVSGGARQPQHF | 16 | TRBJ1-5 | TRBV18 | NA | many
TGCGCCAGCAGCTCGCCCGAAGGTGGAAACACCATATATTTT | CASSSPEGGNTIYF | 14 | TRBJ1-3 | TRBV5-1 | NA | NA
TGTGCCAGCAGCTTAGCAGGGGAATATGGCTACACCTTC | CASSLAGEYGYTF | 13 | TRBJ1-2 | TRBV7-9 | NA | NA
TGTGCCAGCACCTCAGAACGAGGTGAAGCTTTCTTT | CASTSERGEAFF | 12 | TRBJ1-1 | TRBV12-3/TRBV12-4 | NA | NA
TGCAGTGCTAGAGATATCCGAAAGGGAACTAATGAAAAACTGTTTTTT | CSARDIRKGTNEKLFF | 16 | TRBJ1-4 | TRBV20-1 | NA | few
TGTGCCAGCAGTCACCTTGCGGCGGCTAGCTCCTACAATGAGCAGTTCTTC | CASSHLAAASSYNEQFF | 17 | TRBJ2-1 | TRBV28 | NA | NA